This passage covers 28 T cell receptor beta chains from one sample sequenced in a study of blood T cell repertoires in COVID-19. The repertoire was sequenced with immunoSEQ multiplex PCR; TCRdb's copy has only in-frame clones and lacks some. The profile shows some 160,000 clones, about four fifths of them singletons. Sequenced input: PBMCs or T cells enriched from blood (not recorded which). The source is a woman between 55 and 75 years old who had recovered from COVID-19.

The V call is TRBV7-4, the J call TRBJ1-2; the D gene is possibly TRBD1 (6 bases). The V end was cut by 1 base, the J end by 4 bases, with 13 bases between. Germline V gene sequence: CDR1 SGHVT, CDR2 SQSDAQ. This CDR3 region has 15 residues. DNA of the CDR3: TGTGCCAGCAGCTTAGGTCAGGGGACGATCTATGGCTACACCTTC. Amino acids: CASSLGQGTIYGYTF.

Only one count was recorded for this clone. The chain links TRBV5-1 to TRBJ2-5; 11 nucleotides line up with TRBD2. V lost 7 bases to trimming and J lost 1 base; unmatched junction nucleotides: 6. This CDR3 comprises 15 residues. Germline lookup yields CDR1 SGHRS and CDR2 YFSETQ. The CDR3 nucleotides read TGCGCCAGCCAGACTAGCGGGGTGAGCCAAGAGACCCAGTACTTC. Protein sequence: CASQTSGVSQETQYF.

The chain's CDR3 is CASSYSRINYGYTF. CDR3 nucleotide sequence: TGTGCCAGCAGTTACTCGAGGATTAACTATGGCTACACCTTC. The rearrangement joins TRBV6-5 to TRBJ1-2; D remains ambiguous. Trimming stripped 0 bases from V and 1 base from J, with 6 bases between. Germline assignment: CDR1 MNHEY and CDR2 SVGAGI. The CDR3 sequence is 14 residues long.

The rearrangement uses TRBV4-1 and TRBJ2-7; TRBD2 agrees at 10 bases. Germline CDR1 is MGHRA and CDR2 is YSYEKL. J was trimmed by 3 bases and V by 3 bases; bases with no gene match: 17. The CDR3 has 19 amino acids. The CDR3: CASSQTVPSGGPLIYEQYF. CDR3 nucleotides: TGCGCCAGCAGCCAGACGGTCCCTAGCGGGGGACCCTTAATCTACGAGCAGTACTTC.

This chain connects TRBV5-1 to TRBJ2-6; TRBD1 aligns across 7 bases. In germline, CDR1 is SGHRS, CDR2 YFSETQ. V lost 6 bases, J lost 0 bases, and 3 bases stayed unmatched. This CDR3 comprises 15 residues. The CDR3 DNA reads TGCGCCAGCACCTCAGGGGGCTCTGGGGCCAACGTCCTGACTTTC. Amino acids: CASTSGGSGANVLTF.

This chain links TRBV3-1 (or the pseudogene TRBV3-2) with TRBJ1-1, with TRBD1 matching 11 bases. The CDR3 length is 15 residues. CDR1 and CDR2 from the germline V gene are LGHDT and YNNKEL (reference sequence). Trimming took 7 bases from V and 4 from J; bases not matched to a gene: 8. The CDR3 spells CASIGTGGYGTEAFF. Written as DNA, the CDR3 is TGTGCCAGCATCGGGACAGGGGGGTATGGCACTGAAGCTTTCTTT.

The chain recombines TRBV18 with TRBJ1-2; maybe TRBD1 (6 bases). From germline, CDR1 is KGHSH and CDR2 LQKENI. V lost 3 bases and J 7 bases, leaving 12 bases between the germline ends. The CDR3 spans 13 residues. Here the CDR3 reads CASSPAAGAGYTF. The CDR3 DNA sequence: TGTGCCAGCTCACCTGCAGCAGGGGCTGGCTACACCTTC. Full variable domain (missing parts from reference TRBV18 and TRBJ1-2): NAGVMQNPRHLVRRRGQEARLRCSPMKGHSHVYWYRQLPEEGLKFMVYLQKENIIDESGMPKERFSAEFPKEGPSILRIQQVVRGDSAAYFCASSPAAGAGYTFGSGTRLTVV.

The genes are TRBV29-1 and TRBJ2-1; D perhaps matches TRBD1 (5 bases). Trimming cost V 3 bases and J 7 bases, with 10 bases left between them. CDR1 and CDR2 from the germline V gene are SQVTM and ANQGSEA. The CDR3 runs 12 residues. The CDR3 protein is CSVDGRVNEQFF. The CDR3 nucleotides are TGCAGCGTTGATGGCAGGGTTAATGAGCAGTTCTTC.

This sequence joins TRBV27 and TRBJ2-5; D possibly corresponds to TRBD2 (5 bases). Per germline, CDR1 MNHEY and CDR2 SMNVEV (reference sequence). V lost 5 bases and J lost 6, with 13 bases in between. The CDR3 is made up of 13 amino acids. The CDR3 DNA reads TGTGCCAGCAGTCCGGAGGTCCTTCAGACCCAGTACTTC. It encodes CASSPEVLQTQYF.

The gene calls are TRBV15 and TRBJ2-7, with a possible D match to TRBD1 (6 bases). The V and J ends lost 4 bases and 6 bases respectively, with 19 bases between them. The CDR3 consists of 15 residues. The V gene's germline CDR1 is LNHNV and CDR2 YYDKDF (reference sequence). This CDR3 is CATSNQDSRDVEQYF. The DNA of the CDR3 is TGTGCCACCAGCAACCAGGACAGCCGGGACGTCGAGCAGTACTTC.

The rearrangement joins TRBV5-1 to TRBJ1-6; D uncertain. V lost 0 bases, J lost 7 bases, and 14 bases lay in between. CDR3 length: 16 residues. Germline CDR1 reads SGHRS; CDR2 reads YFSETQ. CDR3 in DNA: TGCGCCAGCAGCTTGGTCGGTCCGGTTCCCAATTCACCCCTCCACTTT. Protein sequence: CASSLVGPVPNSPLHF.

The J gene is TRBJ1-2, the V gene TRBV6-5; tentative D call: TRBD1 (5 bases). Between the trimmed V and J ends, which lost 5 bases and 3 bases, there was a span of 10 bases. Germline V gene data show CDR1 as MNHEY and CDR2 as SVGAGI. This CDR3 region has 13 residues. The CDR3: CASSPRVHYGYTF. CDR3 nucleotides: TGTGCCAGCAGTCCCAGGGTACACTATGGCTACACCTTC.

The V gene is TRBV19, the J gene TRBJ2-7; 7 bases agree with TRBD1. There are 14 residues in the CDR3. Looked up from germline, CDR1 is LNHDA and CDR2 is SQIVND (reference sequence). J gave up 5 bases and V 1 base, and 5 bases lay outside the gene matches. For the CDR3, the DNA is TGTGCCAGTAGTATAGGACAGGGAAGTCACGAGCAGTACTTC. As protein: CASSIGQGSHEQYF.

V gene TRBV5-1 combines with J gene TRBJ2-7; 8 bases are a match to TRBD1. V lost 7 bases and J lost 6; bases outside the gene matches: 3. Germline V gene sequence: CDR1 SGHRS, CDR2 YFSETQ. This CDR3 spans 11 amino acids. The CDR3 nucleotides read TGCGCCAGCGGACAGGGAGGCGAGCAGTACTTC. Protein product: CASGQGGEQYF.

This chain joins TRBV5-1 and TRBJ2-3; TRBD2 matches 9 bases. J was trimmed by 4 bases and V by 0 bases; bases with no gene match: 6. The V gene's germline CDR1 is SGHRS and CDR2 YFSETQ. This CDR3 is 16 amino acids long. The CDR3 loop is CASSLAGGGAPDTQYF. CDR3 sequence (DNA): TGCGCCAGCAGCTTGGCCGGCGGGGGGGCCCCAGATACGCAGTATTTT.

This sequence joins TRBV7-2 and TRBJ2-5; tentatively, D is TRBD1 (5 bases). Germline assignment: CDR1 SGHTA and CDR2 FQGNSA. V was shortened by 6 bases and J by 4 bases, with 15 bases between the two germline ends. CDR3 length equals 14 residues. The CDR3 coding sequence is TGTGCCAGCAGACTGGACACACGTGGAGAGACCCAGTACTTC. This codes for CASRLDTRGETQYF.

The rearrangement joins TRBV2 to TRBJ1-5; D perhaps matches TRBD1 (6 bases). Trimming removed 4 bases at V and 5 bases at J, with 15 bases between. CDR3 size: 15 residues. Germline lookup yields CDR1 SNHLY and CDR2 FYNNEI. The DNA of the CDR3 is TGTGCCAGCAGTGGATCGACAGGACGAGATCAGCCCCAGCATTTT. Amino acid sequence: CASSGSTGRDQPQHF.

This clone was picked up one time. This chain uses TRBV3-1 (or the pseudogene TRBV3-2) with TRBJ2-1; D ambiguous. V was pared by 7 bases and J by 5 bases, with 12 bases between. The CDR3 runs 13 residues. The germline V gene has CDR1 LGHDT and CDR2 YNNKEL (reference sequence). The CDR3 coding sequence is TGTGCCAGCACTGCATTTGAGGACAATGAGCAGTTCTTC. It codes for CASTAFEDNEQFF.

The J gene is TRBJ1-4, the V gene TRBV6-5, with 10 bases matching TRBD1. This CDR3 has 14 amino acids. With 8 bases clipped from V and 5 bases from J, the junction kept 5 bases outside the gene matches. The V gene's germline CDR1 is MNHEY and CDR2 SVGAGI. The CDR3 spells CASLLDRGNEKLFF. In nucleotides, the CDR3 is TGTGCCAGCTTACTGGACAGGGGGAATGAAAAACTGTTTTTT.

V gene TRBV11-2 combines with J gene TRBJ2-1; D might be TRBD1 (6 bases). The V gene's germline CDR1 is SGHAT and CDR2 FQNNGV. Trimming took off 5 bases at V and 14 bases at J, with 16 bases between the two ends. The CDR3 is 12 residues long. Here the CDR3 DNA reads TGTGCCAGCAGCCTTAGCCGACAGGAGGAGTTCTTC. This translates into CASSLSRQEEFF.

The CDR3 loop is CASSAGQGGETQYF. In DNA, the CDR3 is TGTGCCAGCAGTGCGGGACAGGGGGGAGAGACCCAGTACTTC. The chain recombines TRBV2 with TRBJ2-5, with 11 bases fitting TRBD1. The CDR3 totals 14 residues. With 4 bases clipped from V and 4 bases from J, the junction kept 2 bases outside the gene matches. Per the germline V gene, CDR1 is SNHLY and CDR2 is FYNNEI. Based on the CDR3 plus reference TRBV2 and TRBJ2-5, the full variable domain is EPEVTQTPSHQVTQMGQEVILRCVPISNHLYFYWYRQILGQKVEFLVSFYNNEISEKSEIFDDQFSVERPDGSNFTLKIRSTKLEDSAMYFCASSAGQGGETQYFGPGTRLLVL.

V usage is TRBV20-1 and J usage is TRBJ2-5; D might be TRBD1 (5 bases). The germline V gene has CDR1 DFQATT and CDR2 SNEGSKA (reference sequence). Trimming took 8 bases from V and 4 from J, leaving 11 bases between them. This CDR3 spans 11 amino acids. This CDR3 reads CSLGQGETQYF. DNA of the CDR3: TGCAGTCTAGGGCAGGGAGAGACCCAGTACTTC.

The gene calls are TRBV27 and TRBJ1-2; 9 bases are a match to TRBD1. CDR1 is MNHEY, CDR2 SMNVEV, per germline (reference sequence). V lost 5 bases, J lost 8 bases, and 9 bases stayed unmatched. There are 14 residues in the CDR3. The CDR3 coding sequence is TGTGCCAGCAGTCCCACAGGGGGCATTGGGGGCTACACCTTC. Translating it yields CASSPTGGIGGYTF.

A single count supports this clone. The V and J genes are TRBV11-2 and TRBJ2-5, with TRBD1 matching over 9 bases. Germline CDR1 SGHAT, CDR2 FQNNGV. With 1 base clipped from V and 5 bases from J, the junction kept 14 bases outside the gene matches. CDR3 size: 18 residues. The CDR3: CASSLAIGGQGFGETQYF. CDR3 bases: TGTGCCAGCAGCTTAGCAATAGGGGGACAGGGTTTTGGCGAGACCCAGTACTTC.

This chain connects TRBV7-2 to TRBJ2-5; D may be TRBD2 (5 bases). There are 14 residues in the CDR3. Trimming removed 1 base from V and 5 bases from J, with 11 bases in between. Germline lookup yields CDR1 SGHTA and CDR2 FQGNSA. In DNA, the CDR3 is TGTGCCAGCAGCTTAGGACTACCGACGGAGACCCAGTACTTC. Its protein is CASSLGLPTETQYF. The whole variable domain, remainder taken from reference TRBV7-2 and TRBJ2-5, is GAGVSQSPSNKVTEKGKDVELRCDPISGHTALYWYRQSLGQGLEFLIYFQGNSAPDKSGLPSDRFSAERTGGSVSTLTIQRTQQEDSAVYLCASSLGLPTETQYFGPGTRLLVL.

V and J are TRBV15 and TRBJ2-5; D is uncertain. CDR1 is LNHNV and CDR2 is YYDKDF in the germline V gene (reference sequence). V dropped 0 bases and J dropped 5 bases, with 13 bases sitting between them. The CDR3 contains 15 residues. Written as DNA, the CDR3 is TGTGCCACCAGCAGAGATTATGACCAGAGGGAGACCCAGTACTTC. Its translation is CATSRDYDQRETQYF. The complete variable domain, with remaining parts taken from reference TRBV15 and TRBJ2-5, reads DAMVIQNPRYQVTQFGKPVTLSCSQTLNHNVMYWYQQKSSQAPKLLFHYYDKDFNNEADTPDNFQSRRPNTSFCFLDIRSPGLGDTAMYLCATSRDYDQRETQYFGPGTRLLVL.

This clone was recorded a few times. The chain couples TRBV2 to TRBJ2-1; 8 nucleotides line up with TRBD1. V was clipped by 6 bases and J by 1 base; unmatched bases: 5. Germline V gene sequence: CDR1 SNHLY, CDR2 FYNNEI. The CDR3 contains 15 residues. For the CDR3, the DNA is TGTGCCAGCAGGCAGAGACAGGGGTCCTACAATGAGCAGTTCTTC. Translation gives CASRQRQGSYNEQFF.

There are many counts of this clone. The rearrangement joins TRBV30 to TRBJ1-2; D perhaps matches TRBD1 (6 bases). V was pared by 5 bases and J by 7 bases, with 23 bases between. This CDR3 contains 15 residues. Germline V gene sequence: CDR1 GTSNPN, CDR2 SVGIG (reference sequence). CDR3 residues: CAWCALGAGDGGYTF. CDR3 DNA: TGTGCCTGGTGCGCTTTGGGGGCAGGCGATGGTGGCTACACCTTC.